A selection of T cell receptor beta chains follows, all from one sample in a study of T cell repertoires in cytomegalovirus infection. TCRdb fed the reads into MiXCR, producing one record per CDR3 protein. The repertoire holds 200,000 to 300,000 distinct CDR3 sequences, with 9.1% as singletons. Input material: PBMCs. Receptors were obtained from a human donor in good health (CMV status not recorded). Some clones in this sample may be carry-over from other donors' samples. CDR3s include the opening cysteine and the closing phenylalanine or tryptophan. The D gene is left open where the match is weak. Size is omitted from some rows. Given values are once, few, many or a class for expanded clones.

NA	TRBV19	NA	TRBJ2-2	TGTGCCAGTAGTGGGGCAGGGAACACCGGGGAGCTGTTTTTT	CASSGAGNTGELFF
many	TRBV7-2	TRBD2	TRBJ2-5	TGTGCCAGCAGCTTAGAGTCACTAGCGGGGGGCGAGCGGTACTTC	CASSLESLAGGERYF
few	TRBV28	TRBD1	TRBJ1-4	TGTGCCAGCAGACTAACAGGGGGCGGCGAAAAACTGTTTTTT	CASRLTGGGEKLFF
NA	TRBV12-3/TRBV12-4	TRBD1	TRBJ1-2	TGTGCCAGCACCCAAAGGAGCCAGGGGGTCGGCTACACCTTC	CASTQRSQGVGYTF
many	TRBV13	NA	TRBJ2-7	TGTGCCAGCGACAGGGGAGGGGAGCAGTACTTC	CASDRGGEQYF
many	TRBV7-2	TRBD1	TRBJ2-7	TGTGCCAGCAGCTCAAGGACCGGGACAGGGACCTACGAGCAGTACTTC	CASSSRTGTGTYEQYF
NA	TRBV6-2/TRBV6-3	NA	TRBJ2-1	TGTGCCAGCAGACACTCCGGGCCTAGCCCCTACAATGAGCAGTTCTTC	CASRHSGPSPYNEQFF
NA	TRBV12-3/TRBV12-4	NA	TRBJ1-1	TGTGCCAGCAGTTTATGGAGGGGGACTGACACTGAAGCTTTCTTT	CASSLWRGTDTEAFF
many	TRBV6-2/TRBV6-3	TRBD1	TRBJ2-5	TGTGCCAGCAGTTTTCTCCCGGGACAGCCGTTTCAAGAGACCCAGTACTTC	CASSFLPGQPFQETQYF
NA	TRBV7-8	TRBD2	TRBJ2-3	TGTGCCAGCAGCAGTCGTAGCGGGGGGGCCCGGGATACGCAGTATTTT	CASSSRSGGARDTQYF
few	TRBV6-6	TRBD2	TRBJ2-7	TGTGCCAGCAGTCCGGGGGGGGGTCGCTCCTACGAGCAGTACTTC	CASSPGGGRSYEQYF
many	TRBV6-5	NA	TRBJ1-2	TGTGCCAGCAGCACCACAGCCGCCTATGGCTACACCTTC	CASSTTAAYGYTF
many	TRBV7-2	NA	TRBJ2-7	TGTGCCAGCAGCCCCGCCGGGTACGAGCAGTACTTC	CASSPAGYEQYF
few	TRBV13	NA	TRBJ2-7	TGTGCCAGCAGCTTGCGGGGCGGGACCTACGAGCAGTACTTC	CASSLRGGTYEQYF
many	TRBV7-2	NA	TRBJ2-3	TGTGCCAGCAGCTTCCCTAACTCAGATACGCAGTATTTT	CASSFPNSDTQYF
few	TRBV11-1	NA	TRBJ2-1	TGTGCCAGCAGCTCGAGTGACAGGTACAATGAGCAGTTCTTC	CASSSSDRYNEQFF
many	TRBV6-2/TRBV6-3	TRBD1	TRBJ1-1	TGTGCCAGCGGATCGAACAGGGGGCGCGAAGCTTTCTTT	CASGSNRGREAFF
few	TRBV4-3	NA	TRBJ1-1	TGCGCCAGCAGCCAAGGCCGCCGGAACACTGAAGCTTTCTTT	CASSQGRRNTEAFF
many	TRBV28	TRBD2	TRBJ2-2	TGTGCCAGCAGGGTCAGACTAGCGACAACCGGGGAGCTGTTTTTT	CASRVRLATTGELFF
NA	TRBV5-5	TRBD1	TRBJ2-7	TGTGCCAGCAGCTTGGAGGCAGGGGGCCATTTCGAGCAGTACTTC	CASSLEAGGHFEQYF
many	TRBV7-2	NA	TRBJ1-1	TGTGCCAGCAGCTTGTCCGGGCTTGAAGCTTTCTTT	CASSLSGLEAFF
NA	TRBV12-5	NA	TRBJ1-1	TGTGCTAGTGGTTTGGTAAACATCTTCGGAGGCACTGAAGCTTTCTTT	CASGLVNIFGGTEAFF
many	TRBV7-8	NA	TRBJ2-1	TGTGCCAGCAGCTTAAGGGGGGACTCGGAATTAAGCTCCTACAATGAGCAGTTCTTC	CASSLRGDSELSSYNEQFF
NA	TRBV7-9	NA	TRBJ1-3	TGTGCCAGCAGCCCCGTCGGGGGAGGTGGAAACACCATATATTTT	CASSPVGGGGNTIYF
few	TRBV29-1	TRBD1	TRBJ2-3	TGCAGCGTTGAAGAGGGGACAGGGGACATCTGCACAGATACGCAGTATTTT	CSVEEGTGDICTDTQYF
NA	TRBV7-2	TRBD1	TRBJ1-1	TGTGCCAGCAGCTTAGGTTCTAGGCAGGGGGCGCGGGACACTGAAGCTTTCTTT	CASSLGSRQGARDTEAFF
many	TRBV7-2	NA	TRBJ1-1	TGTGCCAGCAGCTTAGATGCCACAGGAACGAACACTGAAGCTTTCTTT	CASSLDATGTNTEAFF
few	TRBV5-4	NA	TRBJ2-1	TGTGCCAGCAGCTCACTCCAGGTGGATGAGCAGTTCTTC	CASSSLQVDEQFF
many	TRBV2	TRBD1	TRBJ2-1	TGTGCCAGAGGACAGGGCCCTTACAATGAGCAGTTCTTC	CARGQGPYNEQFF
many	TRBV4-1	TRBD2	TRBJ2-2	TGCGCCAGCAGTCCGGACTATCCTAGCGGGGCTGGGTCGGGGGAGCTGTTTTTT	CASSPDYPSGAGSGELFF
many	TRBV7-2	NA	TRBJ1-2	TGTGCCAGCAGCAACCTGAGGCTCGGCTATGGCTACACCTTC	CASSNLRLGYGYTF
many	TRBV7-2	TRBD1	TRBJ2-1	TGTGCCAGCAGCTTAACCAGGGGGCTATACAATGAGCAGTTCTTC	CASSLTRGLYNEQFF
few	TRBV20-1	TRBD1	TRBJ2-7	TGCAGTGTTAGGTGGGACAGGGAGGCCTACGAGCAGTACTTC	CSVRWDREAYEQYF
few	TRBV7-9	NA	TRBJ1-5	TGTGCCAGCAGCTCCGTAGGAGGACATCAGCCCCAGCATTTT	CASSSVGGHQPQHF
few	TRBV30	NA	TRBJ2-7	TGTGCCTGGAGTGTAACCCGATACGAGCAGTACTTC	CAWSVTRYEQYF
many	TRBV7-6	NA	TRBJ1-4	TGTGCCAGCAGCTTAGCGATCAGCCCAAATGAAAAACTGTTTTTT	CASSLAISPNEKLFF
many	TRBV11-2	TRBD1	TRBJ2-7	TGTGCCAGCAGCTTGGGACAGCCAAGCTACGAGCAGTACTTC	CASSLGQPSYEQYF
many	TRBV7-2	TRBD2	TRBJ2-3	TGTGCCAGCAGCTTAGGTAGCGGGGGGGCCTTACGGGATACGCAGTATTTT	CASSLGSGGALRDTQYF
many	TRBV7-2	NA	TRBJ2-7	TGTGCCAGCAGCTTAGCACTCTACGAGCAGTACTTC	CASSLALYEQYF
many	TRBV7-9	NA	TRBJ2-5	TGTGCCAGCAGCTTAAGGGCAGGGTTGGAGACCCAGTACTTC	CASSLRAGLETQYF
many	TRBV7-2	NA	TRBJ1-1	TGTGCCAGCAGCCCATGGAACACTGAAGCTTTCTTT	CASSPWNTEAFF
few	TRBV19	TRBD1	TRBJ1-1	TGTGCCAGTATCCGGGACAGGCTTATGAACACTGAAGCTTTCTTT	CASIRDRLMNTEAFF
many	TRBV19	NA	TRBJ1-3	TGTGCCAGTAGTTCCTTGACACTGAGCTCTGGAAACACCATATATTTT	CASSSLTLSSGNTIYF
many	TRBV7-2	NA	TRBJ2-7	TGTGCCAGCAGCTTAGTACAGGTCGTTTCCTACGAGCAGTACTTC	CASSLVQVVSYEQYF
many	TRBV6-2/TRBV6-3	NA	TRBJ2-1	TGTGCCAGCAGTCCACCGTCTGTTTCCTACAATGAGCAGTTCTTC	CASSPPSVSYNEQFF
many	TRBV7-2	NA	TRBJ1-6	TGTGCCAGCAGCTTGCGGGGGGAAGTAGGTTCACCCCTCCACTTT	CASSLRGEVGSPLHF
few	TRBV27	NA	TRBJ2-7	TGTGCCAGCAGTCCCTTCAGGGGGGGCACCCATACCTACGAGCAGTACTTC	CASSPFRGGTHTYEQYF
many	TRBV7-3	NA	TRBJ2-5	TGTGCCAGCTCACCAGGGGGAGGAGAGACCCAGTACTTC	CASSPGGGETQYF
few	TRBV6-2/TRBV6-3	TRBD1	TRBJ2-1	TGTGCCAGCAGGGACAGGGGGCTGAATGAGCAGTTCTTC	CASRDRGLNEQFF
many	TRBV7-2	NA	TRBJ2-2	TGTGCCAGCAGGCGGGGATTTACAGGGGTTCCCGGGGAGCTGTTTTTT	CASRRGFTGVPGELFF
NA	TRBV7-4	TRBD1	TRBJ1-1	TGTGCAAACAGCAGACAGGGGAACACTGAAGCTTTCTTT	CANSRQGNTEAFF